The sequence of this T cell receptor beta chain was determined in a study of blood T cell repertoires in COVID-19. The wider study: Whether acute or convalescent, the COVID-19 samples came from the United States, Italy and Spain. Nucleic acid was either cDNA or gDNA, and it came from T cells, B-cell-depleted T cells, or PBMCs.

V was cut by 2 bases and J by 0 bases, with 12 bases left in between. Per germline, CDR1 SGHTA and CDR2 FQGTGA. This CDR3 has 16 amino acids. Measured with immunoSEQ multiplex PCR; TCRdb has only the in-frame clones, and not every one. This sample has roughly 80,000 clones; approximately 87% occur once, and the top ten carry under 20%. The specimen was peripheral blood. The chain combines TRBV7-3 with TRBJ2-3; a weak D match, TRBD1 (5 bases). This TCR was recovered from an elderly man in a cohort sampled during active COVID-19. CDR3 region: CASSLGADPSTDTQYF. CDR3 sequence (DNA): TGTGCCAGCAGCTTAGGGGCAGACCCTAGCACAGATACGCAGTATTTT.